This T cell receptor (beta chain) is from a study of Graves' ophthalmopathy and Graves' hyperthyroidism (dated by TCRdb to the late 2010s). For context, the study as a whole: Peripheral blood samples were taken at the time of initial diagnosis, before any treatment was given. TCR beta repertoire signatures were used to distinguish Graves' ophthalmopathy from Graves' hyperthyroidism and to predict progression to ophthalmopathy. In total, approximately 140 blood samples were TCR-sequenced: 43 ophthalmopathy, under 85 hyperthyroidism and 17 hyperthyroidism-to-ophthalmopathy patients. To explore V-J signatures distinguishing ophthalmopathy from hyperthyroidism, a discovery set of under 110 patients (roughly 45 ophthalmopathy, 55 to 60 stable hyperthyroidism) was enrolled. For independent validation, a separate cohort was made up of 18 to 20 hyperthyroidism patients plus 17 patients who later progressed from hyperthyroidism to ophthalmopathy. T-cell repertoires of thyroid tissue and blood were compared in over 5 hyperthyroidism patients. Once sampling was done, hyperthyroidism patients were given methimazole at a starting dose of 30 mg daily, while ophthalmopathy patients were given high-dose intravenous methylprednisolone.

The ophthalmopathy patients had moderately to severely active disease, with a Clinical Activity Score of 3 or higher, a NOSPECS grade of 4 or higher, and a disease duration of less than 3 months. Patients with other autoimmune diseases, uncontrolled infections, pregnancy or lactation were excluded from the study. Clinical symptoms, serum thyroxine, TRAb, thyroid ultrasound and orbital computed tomography were used for diagnosis. PBMCs were isolated from around 10 ml of fresh peripheral blood by Ficoll-Paque density gradient centrifugation. Total RNA was extracted with Trizol reagent and quality-checked on an Agilent 2100 Bioanalyzer. About this clonotype itself: Its antigen target is currently unknown. A much larger clone differs by one base, so this may be a read error.

Deletion took 8 bases off V and 9 bases off J, with a span of 17 bases between the germline ends. Measured from the cysteine to the phenylalanine, the CDR3 is 13 residues long. CDR3 DNA is the only sequence kept; it has 39 bases, read in frame from the first base. Reading the germline V gene gives CDR1 SQVTM and CDR2 ANQGSEA. TCR beta CDR3 regions were amplified from RNA transcripts for repertoire sequencing. A first-round RT-PCR used HTBI primers with the Qiagen OneStep RT-PCR kit, followed by a second-round multiplex PCR, size selection and purification. Libraries were sequenced paired-end with 100 bp reads on an Illumina HiSeq2000. For the original study's pipeline: SOAPnuke was used for read processing, and reads with adapters, uncalled bases, a mean Phred below 15, or no exact constant-primer or identifier match were discarded. COPE v1.2.5 was used to merge high-quality paired reads. Each unique nucleotide sequence was treated as a clonotype, and MiTCR v1.1 was used to align the clonotypes to the IMGT TRB V, D and J references. The analysis was limited to V-J combinations with a frequency above 0.0001, which together covered 99% to 99.2% of the repertoires. For each V-J combination, a TCR clonal expansion and chaos score was defined as the ratio of F50 clonal expansion to chaos observed in the TCRdist matrix. Welch's t-statistics and random forest were used to narrow the features down to about a dozen V-J combinations, which were then fed into a naive Bayes classifier. The Morisita-Horn index was used to measure how similar the thyroid and blood repertoires were. The public sequencing data were trimmed at Q25 with fastp and processed into clonotypes with MiXCR by TCRdb, which kept only in-frame beta chains. Rows merge per CDR3 protein into single entries with the most common DNA and genes. The V and J calls follow TCRdb's processing rather than the paper's. This sample gives 240,000 or so distinct CDR3 sequences in total; around 45% of them show up just once. The ten top clones hold less than 60% of the sample.

The paper as a whole reports these results and caveats: No statistical method was used to predetermine the sample size, and group allocation was not hidden from the investigators. The 13-signature model separated ophthalmopathy from stable hyperthyroidism with approximately 90% sensitivity and around 81% specificity in cross-validation, and 80%/75% in the test set. In validation, the model predicted ophthalmopathy progression with nearly 71% sensitivity and roughly 72% specificity; some 13 predicted patients were CT-confirmed with GO in a median of about 7.1 months. Most of the expanded thyroid clonotypes with a frequency above 0.001 were also detected in blood, and it was suggested that the thyroid immune response may be reflected by blood repertoires.

This clonotype was sampled from an adult man with Graves' ophthalmopathy. Material for sequencing was peripheral blood. The chain is assembled from TRBV29-1 and TRBJ1-6, with TRBD1 perhaps the D gene, on 6 matching bases. The DNA reads TGCAGCCCGCCGAGACAGGAAGGTTCACCCCTCCACTTT. Translated, it gives CSPPRQEGSPLHF. The full variable domain, with segments outside the CDR3 supplied by the reference TRBV29-1 and TRBJ1-6 proteins, appears as SAVISQKPSRDICQRGTSLTIQCQVDSQVTMMFWYRQQPGQSLTLIATANQGSEATYESGFVIDKFPISRPNLTFSTLTVSNMSPEDSSIYLCSPPRQEGSPLHFGNGTRLTVT.